The 24 T cell receptor beta chains presented below share a single source sample, sequenced in a study of Tregs in tolerant kidney transplant recipients (dated by TCRdb to the late 2010s). Library creation used the immunoSEQ multiplex PCR assay. TCRdb carries this immuneACCESS record with in-frame sequences only. Its versions omit some clonotypes, under half of them owing to an unresolved V gene in the studies checked, with the rest unexplained. The table held for this sample gives 960 or so clones. The top ten clonotypes cover 39% of the sample. Transplants used related donors with nonmyeloablative bone marrow transplantation; mixed chimerism was transient in the human trials. The sample consisted of CD4+ T cells from blood (PBMCs), taken around 14 months after the transplant. Receptors originate from a human patient who received a combined kidney and bone marrow transplant. After a transplant, some T cells may be of graft donor origin.

In terms of frequency, this clone is medium-sized. The CDR3 extends 3 residues past the end of the read, so its final part is completed from the germline J gene. The gene calls are TRBV6-2 or TRBV6-3 and TRBJ1-3; TRBD1 is a possible D gene (6 bases). V was pared by 10 bases and J by 2 bases, with 9 bases between. The CDR3 contains 12 residues. Per the germline V gene, CDR1 is MNHEY and CDR2 is SVGEGT. The sequenced part of the CDR3 DNA is TGTGCCACCCGGGACACTGGAAACACC. It encodes CATRDTGNT. The entire CDR3 reads CATRDTGNTIYF.

With respect to this clone: The read halts 3 residues ahead of the CDR3 end, with the missing end drawn from the germline J gene. The chain joins TRBV19 to TRBJ2-1, with TRBD2 identical over 12 bases. Germline trimming cut 5 bases from V and 3 bases from J; bases unmatched to any gene: 5. Germline CDR1 reads LNHDA; CDR2 reads SQIVND (reference sequence). The CDR3 extends over 16 amino acids. CDR3 protein: CASSARTSGNYNEQFF. The sequenced CDR3 bases are TGTGCCAGTAGTGCGCGGACTAGCGGGAACTACAATGAG.

With respect to this clone: From the germline J gene comes the end of the CDR3, since the read stops 3 residues before it. The chain links TRBV19 to TRBJ2-1; the match to TRBD2 covers 11 bases. Germline CDR1 is LNHDA and CDR2 is SQIVND (reference sequence). The CDR3 consists of 19 residues. Unmatched junction bases numbered 11, after V lost 4 bases and J lost 0 bases. Incomplete CDR3 DNA: TGTGCCAGTAGTACCCAGGGACTAGCGGCAACCTCCTCCTACAATGAG. Protein: CASSTQGLAATSSYNE. The whole CDR3 sequence reads CASSTQGLAATSSYNEQFF.

CDR3 residues: CASTPITEGAGELFF. Incomplete CDR3 DNA: TGTGCCAGTACCCCAATTACAGAAGGAGCCGGGGAG. V and J are TRBV19 and TRBJ2-2, with D uncertain. The read ends 3 residues shy of where the CDR3 ends; the end is completed using the germline J gene. Germline CDR1 reads LNHDA; CDR2 reads SQIVND (reference sequence). V was shortened by 7 bases and J by 6 bases, with 18 bases between the two germline ends. CDR3 length: 15 amino acids.

According to its frequency, this clone is medium-sized (0.01 to 0.1%). The CDR3 protein is CASSGAGQETQYF. The CDR3 bases that were read are TGTGCCAGCAGTGGGGCAGGCCAAGAGACC. The rearrangement links TRBV6-1 to TRBJ2-5, with D unclear. With the read ending 3 residues before the CDR3 end, the germline J gene is used to fill in that end. The ends were cut back, 4 bases at V and 1 base at J, with 7 bases in the middle. This CDR3 region has 13 residues. Germline CDR1 MNHNS, CDR2 SASEGT.

By frequency, this clone registers medium-sized. The CDR3 end falls 3 residues outside the read, so it is completed with the germline J gene. The chain joins TRBV9 to TRBJ1-2; D is unclear. The CDR3 runs 13 residues. The V gene's germline CDR1 is SGDLS and CDR2 YYNGEE. The chain's CDR3 is CASSVRRTSGYTF. Incomplete CDR3 DNA: TGTGCCAGCAGCGTTCGACGGACTTCGGGC.

Frequency places this clone as medium-sized. Read sequence stops 3 residues before the CDR3 end, and the germline J gene provides the missing end. The chain carries TRBV6-2 or TRBV6-3 and TRBJ1-1, with D maybe TRBD1 (6 bases). Germline CDR1 and CDR2: MNHEY and SVGEGT. This CDR3 contains 14 residues. V dropped 2 bases and J dropped 1 base, with 8 bases sitting between them. CDR3 in amino acids: CASSYQTGNTEAFF. The sequenced CDR3 bases are TGTGCCAGCAGTTACCAGACAGGGAACACTGAA.

On this clone: The CDR3 goes on 3 residues after the read ends, and that part is filled in from the germline J gene. The chain couples TRBV12-3 or TRBV12-4 to TRBJ1-5, with a weak D call TRBD1 (6 bases). Trimming removed 5 bases from V and 5 bases from J, with 10 bases in between. The CDR3 is 13 amino acids. The CDR3 reads CASSPGQYQPQHF. The sequenced part of the CDR3 DNA is TGTGCCAGCAGTCCCGGACAGTATCAGCCC.

According to its frequency, this clone is large. The read ends 3 residues early relative to the CDR3; the germline J gene fills the gap. Other DNA sequences from this sample encode an identical CDR3 as well. The genes are TRBV5-6 and TRBJ2-7; the match to TRBD2 covers 8 bases. Germline-derived CDR1 and CDR2 are SGHDT and YYEEEE. The CDR3 extends over 14 amino acids. With V trimmed by 1 base and J by 3 bases, 3 bases remained unmatched. Incomplete CDR3 DNA: TGTGCCAGCAGCTTGACTAGCGGTTACTACGAG. Its translation: CASSLTSGYYE. The whole CDR3 sequence is CASSLTSGYYEQYF.

In the case of this clone: The read comes to an end 3 residues before the CDR3 does, leaving the germline J gene to fill in the end. This chain uses TRBV27 with TRBJ2-7; TRBD2 aligns across 8 bases. Germline loops: CDR1 MNHEY, CDR2 SMNVEV (reference sequence). This CDR3 contains 14 residues. The J segment lost 3 bases and the V segment lost 2 bases, leaving 3 bases of the junction unmatched. The covered CDR3 bases are TGTGCCAGCAGTTTAAGGGGACTAGTCTACGAG. It is translated as CASSLRGLVYE. The full-length CDR3 reads as CASSLRGLVYEQYF.

This clone counts as medium-sized by frequency. The CDR3 end is not reached by the read, which stops 3 residues before it; the germline J gene fills it in. The chain couples TRBV19 to TRBJ1-2; the D gene is possibly TRBD1 (5 bases). The V end lost 8 bases, the J end lost 4 bases, and 14 bases lay between the germline ends. Germline loops: CDR1 LNHDA, CDR2 SQIVND (reference sequence). This CDR3 has 13 amino acids. The CDR3 protein is CASRAGGGYGYTF. CDR3 bases read: TGTGCCAGTCGCGCCGGGGGTGGCTATGGC.

Considering frequency, this clone is medium-sized. CDR3 sequence: CASSLPDRVNEKLFF. CDR3 DNA, as far as it was read: TGTGCCAGCAGCCTCCCCGACAGGGTGAATGAAAAA. The V gene is TRBV6-4, the J gene TRBJ1-4, with TRBD1 matching over 7 bases. The read comes to an end 3 residues before the CDR3 does, leaving the germline J gene to fill in the end. Germline-derived CDR1 and CDR2 are MRHNA and SNTAGT. The CDR3 consists of 15 residues. After removal of 6 bases from V and 5 bases from J, the junction contained 9 bases not matched to a gene.

This clone is identified as medium-sized (0.01 to 0.1%) from frequency. The CDR3 extends 3 residues past the end of the read, so its final part is completed from the germline J gene. The chain recombines TRBV29-1 with TRBJ1-2; TRBD1 aligns across 8 bases. This CDR3 has 11 amino acids. The V and J ends lost 5 bases and 7 bases, in that order; junction bases with no gene match: 3. Germline-derived CDR1 and CDR2 are SQVTM and ANQGSEA. This CDR3 is CSVPGGGGYTF. Incomplete CDR3 DNA: TGCAGCGTTCCAGGGGGCGGTGGC. The whole variable domain, remainder taken from reference TRBV29-1 and TRBJ1-2, is SAVISQKPSRDICQRGTSLTIQCQVDSQVTMMFWYRQQPGQSLTLIATANQGSEATYESGFVIDKFPISRPNLTFSTLTVSNMSPEDSSIYLCSVPGGGGYTFGSGTRLTVV.

This clone registers medium-sized by frequency. The read finishes 3 residues shy of the CDR3 end, and the germline J gene is used to complete it. V is TRBV5-1 and J is TRBJ2-7; D is possibly TRBD1 (6 bases). V lost 4 bases to trimming and J lost 1 base, with 15 bases between them. Germline-derived CDR1 and CDR2 are SGHRS and YFSETQ. The length of the CDR3 is 15 residues. The CDR3 reads CASSDRERGSYEQYF. The DNA read from the CDR3 is TGCGCCAGCAGCGACCGCGAGAGGGGGTCCTACGAG.

A remark on this clone: The read terminates 3 residues ahead of where the CDR3 ends, so the germline J gene completes it. V is TRBV10-2 and J is TRBJ2-2; D is perhaps TRBD2 (5 bases). This CDR3 is 14 amino acids long. V was cut by 5 bases and J by 3 bases, with 10 bases left in between. Germline V gene sequence: CDR1 WSHSY, CDR2 SAAADI. CDR3 region: CASSFARDTGELFF. CDR3 DNA (partial): TGCGCCAGCAGTTTCGCGAGGGACACCGGGGAG.

Worth noting for this clone: The observed sequence ends 3 residues before the CDR3 terminus, with the missing tail filled in from the germline J gene. This rearrangement joins TRBV9 to TRBJ1-1; a weak D match, TRBD1 (5 bases). Germline CDR1 and CDR2: SGDLS and YYNGEE. V gave up 0 bases and J gave up 5 bases, with 11 bases separating them. CDR3 length equals 14 residues. CDR3 DNA, as far as it was read: TGTGCCAGCAGCGTAGGGATTCGGGGGACTGAA. Its protein product is CASSVGIRGTE. The complete CDR3 protein is CASSVGIRGTEAFF.

This clone ranks as medium-sized in terms of frequency. The read ends 3 residues early relative to the CDR3; the germline J gene fills the gap. V gene TRBV19 combines with J gene TRBJ2-1, with 11 bases that match TRBD2. This CDR3 spans 16 amino acids. The germline gives CDR1 LNHDA, CDR2 SQIVND (reference sequence). Germline trimming cut 0 bases from V and 8 bases from J; bases unmatched to any gene: 6. CDR3: CASSIDPSGGIYEQFF. The part of the CDR3 DNA that was read is TGTGCCAGTAGTATAGATCCTAGCGGGGGGATATATGAG.

To note about this clone: The DNA ends 3 residues before the CDR3 does, and the rest of the CDR3 is filled in from the germline J gene. This chain connects TRBV15 to TRBJ1-1; the D is unclear. Germline-derived CDR1 and CDR2 are LNHNV and YYDKDF (reference sequence). Trimming stripped 2 bases from V and 4 bases from J, with 11 bases between. CDR3 length: 14 residues. CDR3 bases read: TGTGCCACCAGCAGACTGGTAGGGTCCACTGAA. Its translation: CATSRLVGSTE. The complete CDR3 sequence is CATSRLVGSTEAFF.

A note on this clone: The CDR3 extends 3 residues past the end of the read, so its final part is completed from the germline J gene. The chain has TRBV27 and TRBJ2-5; D unresolved. The CDR3 covers 13 residues. The V and J ends lost 2 bases and 5 bases respectively, with 9 bases between them. Germline V gene sequence: CDR1 MNHEY, CDR2 SMNVEV (reference sequence). The DNA read from the CDR3 is TGTGCCAGCAGTTTAAACCCGAGGGAGACC. Protein sequence: CASSLNPRET. The full-length CDR3 reads as CASSLNPRETQYF.

On this clone itself: The CDR3 goes on 3 residues after the read ends, and that part is filled in from the germline J gene. The chain couples TRBV11-2 to TRBJ2-3; D is possibly TRBD2 (6 bases). The V gene lost 3 bases and the J gene lost 4 bases, with 11 bases spanning the gap. Germline lookup yields CDR1 SGHAT and CDR2 FQNNGV. This CDR3 has 14 amino acids. CDR3 DNA (partial): TGTGCCAGCAGCTTGTGGGGGGTGGCAGATACG. Translating gives CASSLWGVADT. The whole CDR3 protein reads CASSLWGVADTQYF.

About this clone: The read stops 3 residues short of the end of the CDR3; the missing end is completed from the germline J gene. This chain connects TRBV23-1 to TRBJ2-2; 8 nucleotides line up with TRBD2. TRBV23-1 is flagged as an ORF with uncertain function. Trimming took 10 bases from V and 9 from J; bases not matched to a gene: 19. This CDR3 has 16 residues. The sequenced part of the CDR3 DNA is TGCGCCACCCGGGGGGGCGGGGGGAAGCGACACCGGGAG. This translates into CATRGGGGKRHRE. The whole CDR3 sequence reads CATRGGGGKRHRELFF.

The CDR3 is CAISEYRGDEQFF. Incomplete CDR3 DNA: TGTGCCATCAGTGAGTACAGGGGTGATGAG. The V call is TRBV10-3, the J call TRBJ2-1; 7 bases agree with TRBD1. The read terminates 3 residues ahead of where the CDR3 ends, so the germline J gene completes it. CDR1 is ENHRY, CDR2 SYGVKD, per germline. The J segment lost 8 bases and the V segment lost 1 base, leaving 2 bases of the junction unmatched. The CDR3 covers 13 residues.

Frequency places this clone as medium-sized (0.01 to 0.1%). The CDR3 end lies 3 residues beyond the end of the read and is filled in from the germline J gene. This chain links TRBV29-1 with TRBJ1-2; TRBD1 agrees at 7 bases. The V segment lost 6 bases and the J segment 3 bases; nucleotides outside the gene matches: 4. CDR3 length: 12 amino acids. Germline V gene lookup returns CDR1 SQVTM and CDR2 ANQGSEA. CDR3 protein: CSVGGQHYGYTF. The DNA read from the CDR3 is TGCAGCGTAGGGGGACAGCACTATGGC.

Concerning this clone itself: From the germline J gene comes the end of the CDR3, since the read stops 3 residues before it. This rearrangement joins TRBV7-8 to TRBJ2-5, with D tentatively TRBD1 (6 bases). The CDR3 contains 16 residues. Germline CDR1 SGHVS, CDR2 FQNEAQ. V gave up 2 bases and J gave up 1 base, with 14 bases separating them. The sequenced CDR3 bases are TGTGCCAGCAGCTTACAGGGGAAAGGGGTCCAAGAGACC. It yields the protein CASSLQGKGVQET. The entire CDR3 protein reads CASSLQGKGVQETQYF.